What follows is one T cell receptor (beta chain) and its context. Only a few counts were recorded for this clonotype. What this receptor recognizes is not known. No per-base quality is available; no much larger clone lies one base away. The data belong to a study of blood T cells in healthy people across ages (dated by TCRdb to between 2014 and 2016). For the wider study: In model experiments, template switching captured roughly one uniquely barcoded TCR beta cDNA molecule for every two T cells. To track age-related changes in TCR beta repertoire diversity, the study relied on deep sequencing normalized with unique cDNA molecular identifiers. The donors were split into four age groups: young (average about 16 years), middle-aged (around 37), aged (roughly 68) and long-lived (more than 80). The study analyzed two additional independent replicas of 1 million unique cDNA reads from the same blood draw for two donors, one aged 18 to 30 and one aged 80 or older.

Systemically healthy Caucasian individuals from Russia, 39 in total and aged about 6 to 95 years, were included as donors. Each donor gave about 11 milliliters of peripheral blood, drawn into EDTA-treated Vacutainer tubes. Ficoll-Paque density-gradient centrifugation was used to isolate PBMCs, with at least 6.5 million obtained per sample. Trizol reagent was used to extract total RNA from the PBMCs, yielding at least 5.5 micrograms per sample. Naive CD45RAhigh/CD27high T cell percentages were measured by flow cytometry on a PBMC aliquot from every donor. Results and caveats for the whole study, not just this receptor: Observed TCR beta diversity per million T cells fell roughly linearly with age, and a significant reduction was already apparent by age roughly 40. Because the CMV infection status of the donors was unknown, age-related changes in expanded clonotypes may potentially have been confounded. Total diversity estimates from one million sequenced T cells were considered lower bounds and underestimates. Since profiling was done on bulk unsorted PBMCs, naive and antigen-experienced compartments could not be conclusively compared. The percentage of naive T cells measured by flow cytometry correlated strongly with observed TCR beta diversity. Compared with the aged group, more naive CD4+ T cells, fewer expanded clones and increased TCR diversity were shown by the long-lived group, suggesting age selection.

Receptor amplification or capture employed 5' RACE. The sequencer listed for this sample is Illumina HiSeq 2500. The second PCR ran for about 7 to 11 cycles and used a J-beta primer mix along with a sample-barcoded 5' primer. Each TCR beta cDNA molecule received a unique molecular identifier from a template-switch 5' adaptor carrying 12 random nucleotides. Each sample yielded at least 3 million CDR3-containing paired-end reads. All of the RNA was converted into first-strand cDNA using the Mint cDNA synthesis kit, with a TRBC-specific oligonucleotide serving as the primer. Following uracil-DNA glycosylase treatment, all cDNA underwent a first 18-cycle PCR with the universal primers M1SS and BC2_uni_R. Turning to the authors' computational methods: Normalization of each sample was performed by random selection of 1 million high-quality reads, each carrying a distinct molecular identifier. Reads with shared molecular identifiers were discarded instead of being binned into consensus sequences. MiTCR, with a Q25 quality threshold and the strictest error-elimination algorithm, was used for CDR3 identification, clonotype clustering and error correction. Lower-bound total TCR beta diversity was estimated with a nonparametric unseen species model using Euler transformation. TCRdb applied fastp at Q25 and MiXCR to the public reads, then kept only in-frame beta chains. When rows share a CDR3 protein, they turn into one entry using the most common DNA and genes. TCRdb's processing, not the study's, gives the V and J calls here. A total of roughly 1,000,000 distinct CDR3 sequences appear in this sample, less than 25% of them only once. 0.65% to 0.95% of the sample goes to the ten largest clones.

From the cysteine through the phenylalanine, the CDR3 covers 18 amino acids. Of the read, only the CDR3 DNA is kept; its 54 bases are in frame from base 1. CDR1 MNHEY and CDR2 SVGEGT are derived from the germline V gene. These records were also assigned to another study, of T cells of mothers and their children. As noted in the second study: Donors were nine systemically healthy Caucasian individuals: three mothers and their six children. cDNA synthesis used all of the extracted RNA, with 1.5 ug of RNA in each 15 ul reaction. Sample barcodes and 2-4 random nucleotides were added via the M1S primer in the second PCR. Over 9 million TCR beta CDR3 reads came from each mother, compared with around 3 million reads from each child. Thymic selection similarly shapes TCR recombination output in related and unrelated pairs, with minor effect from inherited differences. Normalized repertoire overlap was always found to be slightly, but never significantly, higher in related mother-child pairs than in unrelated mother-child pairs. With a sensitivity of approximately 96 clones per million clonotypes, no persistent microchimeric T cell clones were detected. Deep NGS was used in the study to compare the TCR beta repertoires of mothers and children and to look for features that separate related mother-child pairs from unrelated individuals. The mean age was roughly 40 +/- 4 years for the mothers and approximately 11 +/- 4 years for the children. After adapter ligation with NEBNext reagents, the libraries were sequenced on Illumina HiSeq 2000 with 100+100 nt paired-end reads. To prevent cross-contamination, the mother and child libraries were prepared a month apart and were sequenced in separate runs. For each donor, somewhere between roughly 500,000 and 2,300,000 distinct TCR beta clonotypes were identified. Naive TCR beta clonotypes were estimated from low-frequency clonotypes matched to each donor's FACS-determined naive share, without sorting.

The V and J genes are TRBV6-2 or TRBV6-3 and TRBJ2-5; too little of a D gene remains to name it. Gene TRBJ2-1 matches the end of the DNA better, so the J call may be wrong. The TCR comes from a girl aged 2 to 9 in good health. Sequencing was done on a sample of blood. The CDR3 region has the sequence CASSYSNPLAKDPNKQFF. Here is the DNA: TGTGCCAGCAGTTACTCGAACCCCCTGGCGAAGGACCCTAATAAGCAGTTCTTC.